This T cell receptor (beta chain) was identified in a study of PD-1 blockade in classical Hodgkin lymphoma. Study-wide findings and caveats: Newly diagnosed patients were said to have less baseline TCR diversity than healthy donors did.

The data were produced by immunoSEQ multiplex PCR, yet TCRdb's version contains in-frame clones alone and is incomplete. Of tens of thousands of clones in the sample, 89% were seen once. A remark on this clone: Its antigen is not known.

Relapses following autologous stem cell transplantation were seen in all patients, with brentuximab vedotin exposure varying. V lost 0 bases and J lost 2, with 6 bases in between. CDR1 SGHKS and CDR2 YYEKEE come from the germline V gene (reference sequence). The CDR3 covers 13 residues. The chain combines TRBV5-5 with TRBJ2-7; D unclear. Sample: peripheral blood mononuclear cells (PBMCs), taken at baseline. This TCR was sampled from a human donor with classical Hodgkin lymphoma. This CDR3 reads CASSLGSPYEQYF. The DNA of the CDR3 is TGTGCCAGCAGCTTGGGTTCTCCCTACGAGCAGTACTTC.